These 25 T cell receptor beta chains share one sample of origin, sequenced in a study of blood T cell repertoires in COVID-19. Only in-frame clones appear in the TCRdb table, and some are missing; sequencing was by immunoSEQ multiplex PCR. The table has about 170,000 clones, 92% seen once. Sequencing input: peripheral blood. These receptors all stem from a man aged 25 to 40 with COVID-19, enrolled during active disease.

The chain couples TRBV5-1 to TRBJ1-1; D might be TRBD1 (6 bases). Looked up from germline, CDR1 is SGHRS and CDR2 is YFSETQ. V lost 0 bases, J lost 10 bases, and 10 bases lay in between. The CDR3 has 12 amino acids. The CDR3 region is CASSLDRVGAFF. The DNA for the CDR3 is TGCGCCAGCAGCTTGGACAGGGTGGGAGCTTTCTTT.

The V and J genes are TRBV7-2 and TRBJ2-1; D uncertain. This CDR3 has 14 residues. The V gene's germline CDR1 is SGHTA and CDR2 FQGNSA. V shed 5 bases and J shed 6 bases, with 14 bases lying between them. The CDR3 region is CASSPRSPINEQFF. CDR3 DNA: TGTGCCAGCAGCCCCCGGTCCCCTATCAATGAGCAGTTCTTC. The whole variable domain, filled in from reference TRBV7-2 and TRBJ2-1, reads GAGVSQSPSNKVTEKGKDVELRCDPISGHTALYWYRQSLGQGLEFLIYFQGNSAPDKSGLPSDRFSAERTGGSVSTLTIQRTQQEDSAVYLCASSPRSPINEQFFGPGTRLTVL.

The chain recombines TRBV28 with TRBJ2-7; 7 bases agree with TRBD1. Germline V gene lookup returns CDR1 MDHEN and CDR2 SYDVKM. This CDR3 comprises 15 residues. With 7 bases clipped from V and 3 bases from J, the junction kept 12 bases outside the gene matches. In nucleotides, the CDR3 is TGTGCCAGCACCACACTAGGTTCAGGGGGCTACGAGCAGTACTTC. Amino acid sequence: CASTTLGSGGYEQYF.

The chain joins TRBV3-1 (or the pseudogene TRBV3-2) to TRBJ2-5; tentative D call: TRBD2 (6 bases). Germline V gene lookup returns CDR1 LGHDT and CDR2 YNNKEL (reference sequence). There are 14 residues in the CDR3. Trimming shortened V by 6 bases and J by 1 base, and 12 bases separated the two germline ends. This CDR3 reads CASSISGIQETQYF. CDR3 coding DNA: TGTGCCAGCAGTATTAGCGGTATCCAAGAGACCCAGTACTTC.

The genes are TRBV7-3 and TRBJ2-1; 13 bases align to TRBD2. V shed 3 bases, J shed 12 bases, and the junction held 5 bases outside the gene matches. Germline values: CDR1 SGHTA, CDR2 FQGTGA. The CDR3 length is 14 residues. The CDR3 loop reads CASSLGLAGSGQFF. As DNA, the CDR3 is TGTGCCAGCAGCTTGGGACTAGCGGGATCGGGGCAGTTCTTC.

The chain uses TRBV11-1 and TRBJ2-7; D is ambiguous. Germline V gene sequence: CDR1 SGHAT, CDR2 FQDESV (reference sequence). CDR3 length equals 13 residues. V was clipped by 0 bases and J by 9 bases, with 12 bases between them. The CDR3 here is CASSLAEFGGQYF. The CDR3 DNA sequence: TGTGCCAGCAGCTTAGCTGAGTTCGGCGGGCAGTACTTC.

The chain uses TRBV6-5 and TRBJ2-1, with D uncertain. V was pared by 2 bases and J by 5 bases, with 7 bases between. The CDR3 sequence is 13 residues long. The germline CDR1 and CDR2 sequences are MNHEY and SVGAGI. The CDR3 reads CASSYQVNNEQFF. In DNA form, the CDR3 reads TGTGCCAGCAGTTACCAGGTCAACAATGAGCAGTTCTTC.

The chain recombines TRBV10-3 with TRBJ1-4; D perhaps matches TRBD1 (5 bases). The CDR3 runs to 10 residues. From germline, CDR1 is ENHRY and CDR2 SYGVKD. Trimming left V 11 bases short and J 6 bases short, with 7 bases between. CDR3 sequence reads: CAWGDEKLFF. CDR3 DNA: TGTGCCTGGGGGGATGAAAAACTGTTTTTT.

The CDR3 DNA reads TGTGCCAGCAGCTTAGTCTCCGTAGGCAATCAGCCCCAGCATTTT. It codes for CASSLVSVGNQPQHF. The chain is built from TRBV7-9 and TRBJ1-5; D remains ambiguous. The CDR3 runs to 15 residues. Germline CDR1 is SEHNR and CDR2 is FQNEAQ (reference sequence). The ends were cut back, 1 base at V and 2 bases at J, with 9 bases in the middle.

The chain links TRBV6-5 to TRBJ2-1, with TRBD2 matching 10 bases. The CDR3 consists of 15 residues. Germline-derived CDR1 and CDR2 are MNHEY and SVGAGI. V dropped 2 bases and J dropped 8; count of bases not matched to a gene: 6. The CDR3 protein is CASSYQSGRGDEQFF. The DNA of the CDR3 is TGTGCCAGCAGTTACCAAAGCGGGAGGGGGGATGAGCAGTTCTTC.

In DNA form, the CDR3 reads TGTGCCAGCAGCAATGACAGGCCTGCCTACGAGCAGTACTTC. Translation: CASSNDRPAYEQYF. This chain links TRBV21-1 with TRBJ2-7; the table's TRBD1 call for D was not verified on the DNA. TRBV21-1 is a pseudogene segment. This CDR3 comprises 14 residues.

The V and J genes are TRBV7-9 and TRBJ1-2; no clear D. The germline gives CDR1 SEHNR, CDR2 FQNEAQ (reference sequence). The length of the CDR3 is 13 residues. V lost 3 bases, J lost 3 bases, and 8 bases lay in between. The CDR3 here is CASSLWQDYGYTF. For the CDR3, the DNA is TGTGCCAGCAGCTTGTGGCAGGACTATGGCTACACCTTC.

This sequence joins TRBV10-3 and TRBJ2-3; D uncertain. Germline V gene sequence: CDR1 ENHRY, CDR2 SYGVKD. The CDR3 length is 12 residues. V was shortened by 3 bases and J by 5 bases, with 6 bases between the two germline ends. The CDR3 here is CAISDPLDTQYF. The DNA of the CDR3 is TGTGCCATCAGTGATCCTTTAGATACGCAGTATTTT.

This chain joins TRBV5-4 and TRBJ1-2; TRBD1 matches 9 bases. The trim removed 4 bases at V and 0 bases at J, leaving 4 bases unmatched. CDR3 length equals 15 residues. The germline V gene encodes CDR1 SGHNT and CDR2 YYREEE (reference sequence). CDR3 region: CASSVGTGSNYGYTF. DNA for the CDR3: TGTGCCAGCAGCGTCGGGACAGGGTCTAACTATGGCTACACCTTC.

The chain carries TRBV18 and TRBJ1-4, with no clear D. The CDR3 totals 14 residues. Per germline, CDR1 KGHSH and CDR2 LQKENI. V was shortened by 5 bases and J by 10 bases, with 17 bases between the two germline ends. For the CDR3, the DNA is TGTGCCAGCTCATCAAGGGAGGGTAAAGGAAAACTGTTTTTT. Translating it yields CASSSREGKGKLFF. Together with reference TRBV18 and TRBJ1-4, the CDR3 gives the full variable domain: NAGVMQNPRHLVRRRGQEARLRCSPMKGHSHVYWYRQLPEEGLKFMVYLQKENIIDESGMPKERFSAEFPKEGPSILRIQQVVRGDSAAYFCASSSREGKGKLFFGSGTQLSVL.

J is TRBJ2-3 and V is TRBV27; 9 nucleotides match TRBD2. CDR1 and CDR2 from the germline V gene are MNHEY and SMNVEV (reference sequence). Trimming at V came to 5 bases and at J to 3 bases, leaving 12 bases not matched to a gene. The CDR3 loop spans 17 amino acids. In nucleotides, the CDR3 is TGTGCCAGCAGTCTACTCAATGCGGGAGGGCCAACAGATACGCAGTATTTT. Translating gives CASSLLNAGGPTDTQYF.

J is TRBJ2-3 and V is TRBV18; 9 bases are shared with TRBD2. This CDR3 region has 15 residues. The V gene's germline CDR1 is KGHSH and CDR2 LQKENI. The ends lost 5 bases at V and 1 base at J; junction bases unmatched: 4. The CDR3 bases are TGTGCCAGCTCAGACGAGCGGGAGGGCACAGATACGCAGTATTTT. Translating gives CASSDEREGTDTQYF.

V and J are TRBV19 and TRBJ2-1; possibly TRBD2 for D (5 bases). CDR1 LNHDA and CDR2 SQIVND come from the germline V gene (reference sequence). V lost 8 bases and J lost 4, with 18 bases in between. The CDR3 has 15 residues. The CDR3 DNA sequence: TGTGCCAGTCACCCGGGCGGGCCTAATTACAATGAGCAGTTCTTC. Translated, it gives CASHPGGPNYNEQFF.

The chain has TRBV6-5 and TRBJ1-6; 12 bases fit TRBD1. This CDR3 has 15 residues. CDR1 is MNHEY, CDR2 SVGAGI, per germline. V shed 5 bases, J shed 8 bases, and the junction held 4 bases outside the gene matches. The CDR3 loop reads CASSLGTGGDSPLHF. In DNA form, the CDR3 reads TGTGCCAGCAGTCTTGGGACAGGGGGCGATTCACCCCTCCACTTT.

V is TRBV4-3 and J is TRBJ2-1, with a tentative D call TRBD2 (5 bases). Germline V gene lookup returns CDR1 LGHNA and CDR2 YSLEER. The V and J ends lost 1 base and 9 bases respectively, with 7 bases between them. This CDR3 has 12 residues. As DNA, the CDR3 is TGCGCCAGCAGCCAAGGACGGGGTGAGCAGTTCTTC. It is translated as CASSQGRGEQFF.

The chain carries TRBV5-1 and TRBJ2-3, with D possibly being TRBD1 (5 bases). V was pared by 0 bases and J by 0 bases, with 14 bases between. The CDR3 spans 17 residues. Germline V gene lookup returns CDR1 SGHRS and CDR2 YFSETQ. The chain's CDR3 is CASSLAGPSSSTDTQYF. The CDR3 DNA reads TGCGCCAGCAGCTTGGCAGGGCCCAGCTCTAGCACAGATACGCAGTATTTT.

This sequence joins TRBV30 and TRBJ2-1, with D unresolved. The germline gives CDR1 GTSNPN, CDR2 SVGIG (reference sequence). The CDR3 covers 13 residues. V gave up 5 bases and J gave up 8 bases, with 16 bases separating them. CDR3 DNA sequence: TGTGCCTGGCAAGTAGCTTCCGTCGATGAGCAGTTCTTC. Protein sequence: CAWQVASVDEQFF. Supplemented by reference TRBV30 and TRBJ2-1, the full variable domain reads SQTIHQWPATLVQPVGSPLSLECTVEGTSNPNLYWYRQAAGRGLQLLFYSVGIGQISSEVPQNLSASRPQDRQFILSSKKLLLSDSGFYLCAWQVASVDEQFFGPGTRLTVL.

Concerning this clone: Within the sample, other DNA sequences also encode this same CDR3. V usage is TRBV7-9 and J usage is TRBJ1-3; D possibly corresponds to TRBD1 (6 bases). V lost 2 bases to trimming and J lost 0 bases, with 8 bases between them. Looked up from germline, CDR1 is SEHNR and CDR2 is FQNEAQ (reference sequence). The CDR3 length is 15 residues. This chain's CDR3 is CASSLRGISGNTIYF. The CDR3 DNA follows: TGTGCCAGCAGCTTAAGGGGGATCTCTGGAAACACCATATATTTT.

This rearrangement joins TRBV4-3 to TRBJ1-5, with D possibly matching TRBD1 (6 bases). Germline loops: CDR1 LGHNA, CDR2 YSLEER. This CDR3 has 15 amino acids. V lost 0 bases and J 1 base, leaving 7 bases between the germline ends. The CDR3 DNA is TGCGCCAGCAGCCAAGACAGGGGAAGCAATCAGCCCCAGCATTTT. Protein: CASSQDRGSNQPQHF.

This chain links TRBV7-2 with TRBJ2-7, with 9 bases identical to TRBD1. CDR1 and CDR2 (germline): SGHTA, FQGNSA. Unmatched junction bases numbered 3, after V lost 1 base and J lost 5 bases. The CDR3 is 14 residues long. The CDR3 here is CASSLGGQGNEQYF. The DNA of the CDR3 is TGTGCCAGCAGCTTAGGAGGACAGGGGAACGAGCAGTACTTC.